These 16 T cell receptor beta chains came from one sample sequenced in a study of T cell repertoires in cytomegalovirus infection (dated by TCRdb to about 2019). For sequencing, an Illumina HiSeq 1500 was employed. TCRdb ran its own pipeline on the public reads, namely fastp trimming at Q25 and MiXCR clone calling, and kept in-frame beta chains. Rows with one shared CDR3 protein collapse into an entry with the most common genes and DNA. The sample records a few hundred thousand distinct CDR3 sequences, approximately 17% of which are singletons. In total, the top ten clones hold less than 50% of the sample. Sequencing was performed on CD8+ T cells from PBMCs. These receptors originate from a human donor in good health (CMV status not recorded). Some clones in this sample may be carry-over from other donors' samples.

This clonotype was observed many times. At one end, the junction sequence differs from germline, possibly due to a read error. V usage is TRBV27 and J usage is TRBJ2-7; D remains ambiguous. The germline CDR1 and CDR2 sequences are MNHEY and SMNVEV (reference sequence). The CDR3 is made up of 13 amino acids. The CDR3 DNA reads as TGCGCCAGCAGCCCAGGCACCGGCTACGAGCAGTACTTC. The encoded protein is CASSPGTGYEQYF.

This clonotype has ten or more counts. The rearrangement links TRBV12-3 or TRBV12-4 to TRBJ2-1; D is perhaps TRBD2 (6 bases). V lost 1 base and J lost 5, with 18 bases in between. This CDR3 has 17 amino acids. The CDR3, as DNA: TGTGCCAGCAGTTTAGGGGTCCAACACTCGGGAGACAATGAGCAGTTCTTC. Its protein is CASSLGVQHSGDNEQFF.

The J gene is TRBJ1-4, the V gene TRBV5-1; the D gene is possibly TRBD1 (6 bases). V gave up 7 bases and J gave up 6 bases, with 19 bases separating them. The CDR3 is 15 residues long. The V gene's germline CDR1 is SGHRS and CDR2 YFSETQ. For the CDR3, the DNA is TGCGCCAGCGGATCACGGGGGCCCGAGGATGAAAAACTGTTTTTT. Its protein product is CASGSRGPEDEKLFF.

The chain has TRBV28 and TRBJ1-1, with D possibly TRBD1 on 6 matching bases. Per the germline V gene, CDR1 is MDHEN and CDR2 is SYDVKM. Trimming shortened V by 5 bases and J by 4 bases, and 20 bases separated the two germline ends. CDR3 length: 16 amino acids. The CDR3 is CASSLRGWGAGTEAFF. CDR3 bases: TGTGCCAGCAGTCTTCGTGGTTGGGGGGCGGGCACTGAAGCTTTCTTT.

This clonotype was seen more than once but under ten times. The gene calls are TRBV20-1 and TRBJ2-5; 9 nucleotides align to TRBD1. Trimming at V came to 5 bases and at J to 1 base, leaving 8 bases not matched to a gene. In germline, CDR1 is DFQATT, CDR2 SNEGSKA (reference sequence). CDR3 length: 15 amino acids. CDR3 in amino acids: CSALSDRGIQETQYF. The DNA of the CDR3 is TGCAGTGCTCTATCTGACAGGGGGATCCAAGAGACCCAGTACTTC.

The chain combines TRBV5-1 with TRBJ1-4; the D gene is possibly TRBD1 (6 bases). Germline V CDR1 and CDR2: SGHRS, YFSETQ. This CDR3 has 16 amino acids. With 4 bases removed from V and 0 bases from J, the gap between germline ends came to 13 bases. The CDR3 nucleotides read TGCGCCAGCAGCATTGGGACAAGAACAACTAATGAAAAACTGTTTTTT. Its protein product is CASSIGTRTTNEKLFF.

V is TRBV16 and J is TRBJ1-2, with D possibly TRBD1 on 6 matching bases. The ends were cut back, 4 bases at V and 7 bases at J, with 10 bases in the middle. Germline V gene lookup returns CDR1 KGHSY and CDR2 FQNENV. This CDR3 comprises 12 residues. For the CDR3, the DNA is TGTGCCAGCAGCCTCGGACAGACTGGCTACACCTTC. Its protein is CASSLGQTGYTF.

V is TRBV6-2 or TRBV6-3 and J is TRBJ2-1; the D is unclear. Germline values: CDR1 MNHEY, CDR2 SVGEGT. V was trimmed by 3 bases and J by 6 bases, leaving 18 bases between them. The CDR3 length is 16 residues. CDR3 sequence reads: CASSYLPAAIRNEQFF. The CDR3 DNA follows: TGTGCCAGCAGTTATCTTCCGGCAGCCATCCGCAATGAGCAGTTCTTC.

This clonotype was counted between two and nine times. This chain uses TRBV23-1 with TRBJ1-1; maybe TRBD1 (5 bases). TRBV23-1 is assigned to the ORF class and has an uncertain function. The CDR3 loop spans 16 amino acids. The V gene lost 1 base and the J gene lost 1 base, with 13 bases spanning the gap. The CDR3 sequence: CASSQFEEGKNTEAFF. In nucleotides, the CDR3 is TGCGCCAGCAGTCAATTTGAGGAGGGGAAGAACACTGAAGCTTTCTTT.

As to this clonotype: Just one base apart from a much larger clone, this may be a read error. This rearrangement joins TRBV20-1 to TRBJ2-1, with TRBD2 matching over 7 bases. This CDR3 has 14 amino acids. The germline V gene has CDR1 DFQATT and CDR2 SNEGSKA (reference sequence). For the CDR3, the DNA is TGCAGTACTAGGAAACCAGGGAGGGGTGATGAGCAGTTCTTC. Encoded protein: CSTRKPGRGDEQFF.

In its sample, this clonotype was seen a few times. This rearrangement joins TRBV4-1 to TRBJ2-7, with 7 positions matching TRBD1. Per germline, CDR1 MGHRA and CDR2 YSYEKL. CDR3 size: 15 residues. Trimming at V came to 3 bases and at J to 7 bases, leaving 12 bases not matched to a gene. CDR3 protein: CASSQRQGESIEQYF. CDR3 bases: TGCGCCAGCAGCCAGCGACAGGGAGAGAGTATAGAGCAGTACTTC.

In its sample, this clonotype was seen a few times. The chain joins TRBV5-1 to TRBJ2-1; possibly TRBD1 or TRBD2 for D (5 bases each). The CDR3 length is 19 residues. V lost 2 bases, J lost 3 bases, and 24 bases lay in between. Germline assignment: CDR1 SGHRS and CDR2 YFSETQ. The CDR3 DNA is TGCGCCAGCAGCTTCCAAGGGACGCCAAACCAAGTCAACTACAATGAGCAGTTCTTC. Translated: CASSFQGTPNQVNYNEQFF.

This clonotype was found many times. The chain links TRBV11-2 to TRBJ2-7; TRBD1 agrees at 7 bases. The length of the CDR3 is 13 residues. Unmatched junction bases numbered 2, after V lost 1 base and J lost 5 bases. Germline CDR1 SGHAT, CDR2 FQNNGV. DNA for the CDR3: TGTGCCAGCAGCTTAGGAAGGGGGCACGAGCAGTACTTC. This gives the protein CASSLGRGHEQYF.

A few counts support this clonotype. V and J are TRBV12-3 or TRBV12-4 and TRBJ2-1; TRBD1 might be the D (6 bases). The CDR3 consists of 12 residues. The V gene lost 5 bases and the J gene lost 6 bases, with 8 bases spanning the gap. The DNA of the CDR3 is TGTGCCAGCAGTCGACAGGTCAATGAGCAGTTCTTC. Translating it yields CASSRQVNEQFF.

This clonotype was observed at least ten times. This chain uses TRBV7-8 with TRBJ2-7; the D is unclear. Trimming shortened V by 4 bases and J by 5 bases, and 9 bases separated the two germline ends. There are 12 residues in the CDR3. Germline-derived CDR1 and CDR2 are SGHVS and FQNEAQ. The CDR3 DNA reads TGTGCCAGCAGCTCCGCCTGGGACGAGCAGTACTTC. It yields the protein CASSSAWDEQYF.

The chain is built from TRBV6-2 or TRBV6-3 and TRBJ1-1; D gene unclear. CDR1 MNHEY and CDR2 SVGEGT come from the germline V gene. The CDR3 contains 14 residues. The germline V and J ends were trimmed by 3 bases and 4 bases, with 12 bases remaining between them. The CDR3 bases are TGTGCCAGCAGTTATACCGGGAGATCCACTGAAGCTTTCTTT. It specifies CASSYTGRSTEAFF.